The T cell receptor beta chain under discussion was sequenced for a study of cytomegalovirus exposure and HLA in healthy donors (dated by TCRdb to between 2016 and 2019). Concerning the study at large: A later analysis indicated that the 95 to 150 validation repertoires were generated on the platform also employed for the roughly 730 repertoires of the first cohort. The study aimed to test whether cataloging public T cell receptors could reveal signatures of past pathogen exposure. A separate validation cohort of roughly 120 different subjects was used in addition to the roughly 700-subject first cohort. The study combined high-throughput TCR immunosequencing, statistical association of individual TCRs with disease status, and machine learning to predict cytomegalovirus infection status.

V sheds 7 bases and J sheds 11 bases, leaving 27 bases between their ends. CDR1 is given as MDHEN and CDR2 as SYDVKM, both from the germline V gene. CDR3 length: 16 amino acids, cysteine to phenylalanine. The sequence is cut down to CDR3 DNA, 48 bases in frame from base 1. Donors formed part of the validation cohort, which comprised approximately 130 subjects and was distinct from the first cohort of fewer than 750 subjects. Libraries were prepared through the immunoSEQ multiplex PCR assay. The paper's processing steps were these. A statistical classification framework was developed to diagnose cytomegalovirus status using the catalog of TCR beta chain sequences. The immuneACCESS repertoire file appears here via TCRdb, limited to in-frame rearrangements. These files lack a portion of the clones; in checked studies, under half of the deficit traces to unresolved V genes, and the cause of the others is not known. The DNA was the basis for D and trimming; V, J and clone size are from that table. Within this sample are about 120,000 clones, with around 90% of them counted one time only. Together, the top ten hold roughly 2% of the sample.

This clone occurred once. Its specific antigen is unknown. Base-call qualities are not available, and no considerably larger clone is one nucleotide away. Results the study describes overall, beyond this receptor: According to the authors, the approach could potentially be generalized to other disease states and immunological phenotypes. A later analysis found that TCRs clustered in the first cohort also tended to co-occur in the approximately 120 validation repertoires, with 94% of cluster scores above 0. The validation cohort had no HLA typing available for a later analysis, so co-occurrence within that cohort was assessed over all 120 or so repertoires. In vitro tests confirmed that a few of the cytomegalovirus-associated TCR beta chains recognize cytomegalovirus antigens. Most TCR sequences were seen in very few donors, while some public TCRs were found in many individuals. The study listed 150 to 200 TCR beta chains as associated with cytomegalovirus. The classifier was reported to diagnose cytomegalovirus status with high specificity and sensitivity in both the original cohort and the validation cohort.

The chain couples TRBV28 to TRBJ1-5; the D gene cannot be named for sure. The sequence derives from a woman under 30 in good health and CMV-seronegative. The sequenced sample was PBMCs. The DNA sequence is as follows: TGTGCCAGCACCGTGGGAGGGAGTCCCCTACCCGGGGCCCAGCATTTT. The encoded protein is CASTVGGSPLPGAQHF.